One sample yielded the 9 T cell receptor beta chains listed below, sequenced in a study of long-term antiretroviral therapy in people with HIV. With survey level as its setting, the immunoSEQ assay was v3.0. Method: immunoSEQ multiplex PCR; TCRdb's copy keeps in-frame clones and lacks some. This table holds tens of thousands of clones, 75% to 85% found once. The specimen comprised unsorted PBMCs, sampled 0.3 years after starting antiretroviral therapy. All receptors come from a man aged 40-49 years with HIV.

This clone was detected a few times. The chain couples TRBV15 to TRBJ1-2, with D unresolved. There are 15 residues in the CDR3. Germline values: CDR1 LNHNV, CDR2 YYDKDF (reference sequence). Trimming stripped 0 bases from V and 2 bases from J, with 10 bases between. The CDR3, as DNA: TGTGCCACCAGCAGAGATACCGGACGGAACTATGGCTACACCTTC. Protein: CATSRDTGRNYGYTF.

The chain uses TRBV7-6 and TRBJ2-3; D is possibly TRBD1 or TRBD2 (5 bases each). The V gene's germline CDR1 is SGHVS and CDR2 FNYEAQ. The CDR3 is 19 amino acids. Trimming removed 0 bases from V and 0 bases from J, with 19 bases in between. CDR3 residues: CASSLATWDEWDSTDTQYF. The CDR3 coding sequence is TGTGCCAGCAGCTTAGCAACCTGGGACGAGTGGGATAGCACAGATACGCAGTATTTT. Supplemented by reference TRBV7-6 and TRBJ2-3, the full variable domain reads GAGVSQSPRYKVTKRGQDVALRCDPISGHVSLYWYRQALGQGPEFLTYFNYEAQQDKSGLPNDRFSAERPEGSISTLTIQRTEQRDSAMYRCASSLATWDEWDSTDTQYFGPGTRLTVL.

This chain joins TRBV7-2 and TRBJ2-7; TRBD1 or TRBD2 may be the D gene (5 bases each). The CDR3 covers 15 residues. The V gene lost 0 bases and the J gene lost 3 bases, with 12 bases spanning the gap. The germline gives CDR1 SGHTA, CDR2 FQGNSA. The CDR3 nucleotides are TGTGCCAGCAGCTTAGCCGGGACGGGAAACTACGAGCAGTACTTC. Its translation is CASSLAGTGNYEQYF. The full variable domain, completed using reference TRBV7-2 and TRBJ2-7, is GAGVSQSPSNKVTEKGKDVELRCDPISGHTALYWYRQSLGQGLEFLIYFQGNSAPDKSGLPSDRFSAERTGGSVSTLTIQRTQQEDSAVYLCASSLAGTGNYEQYFGPGTRLTVT.

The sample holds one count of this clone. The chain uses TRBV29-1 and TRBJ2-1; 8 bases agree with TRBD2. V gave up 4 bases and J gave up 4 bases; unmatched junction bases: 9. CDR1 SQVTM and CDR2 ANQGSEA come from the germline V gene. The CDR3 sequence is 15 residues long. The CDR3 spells CSVVLAGRSYNEQFF. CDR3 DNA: TGCAGCGTTGTTCTAGCGGGTCGATCGTACAATGAGCAGTTCTTC.

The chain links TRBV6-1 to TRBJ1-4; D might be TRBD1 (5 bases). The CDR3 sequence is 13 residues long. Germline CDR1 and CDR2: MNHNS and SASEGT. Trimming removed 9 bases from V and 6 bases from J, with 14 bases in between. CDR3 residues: CASQGGRDEKLFF. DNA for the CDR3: TGTGCCAGTCAGGGTGGGCGAGATGAAAAACTGTTTTTT.

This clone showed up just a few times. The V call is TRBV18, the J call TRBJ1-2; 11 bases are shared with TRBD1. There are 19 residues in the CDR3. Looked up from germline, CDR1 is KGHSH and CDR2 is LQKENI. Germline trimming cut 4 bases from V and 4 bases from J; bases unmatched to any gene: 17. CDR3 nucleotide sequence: TGTGCCAGCTCACAAACCGGGACAGGGGGTTCGTCGGGTACCTATGGCTACACCTTC. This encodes CASSQTGTGGSSGTYGYTF. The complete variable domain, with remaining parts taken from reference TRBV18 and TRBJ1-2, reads NAGVMQNPRHLVRRRGQEARLRCSPMKGHSHVYWYRQLPEEGLKFMVYLQKENIIDESGMPKERFSAEFPKEGPSILRIQQVVRGDSAAYFCASSQTGTGGSSGTYGYTFGSGTRLTVV.

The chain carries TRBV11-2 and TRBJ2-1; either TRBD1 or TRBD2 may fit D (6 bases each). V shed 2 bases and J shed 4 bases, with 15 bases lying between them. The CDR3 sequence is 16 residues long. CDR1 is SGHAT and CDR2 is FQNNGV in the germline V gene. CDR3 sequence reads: CASSLTRGATYNEQFF. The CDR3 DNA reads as TGTGCCAGCAGCTTAACGAGGGGGGCCACATACAATGAGCAGTTCTTC.

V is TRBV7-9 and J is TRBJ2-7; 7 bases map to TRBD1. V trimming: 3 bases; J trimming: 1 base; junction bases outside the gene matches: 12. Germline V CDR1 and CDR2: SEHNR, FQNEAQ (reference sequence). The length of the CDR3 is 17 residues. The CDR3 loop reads CASSFSPGTATSYEQYF. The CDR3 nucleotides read TGTGCCAGCAGCTTCAGCCCCGGGACAGCAACATCCTACGAGCAGTACTTC.

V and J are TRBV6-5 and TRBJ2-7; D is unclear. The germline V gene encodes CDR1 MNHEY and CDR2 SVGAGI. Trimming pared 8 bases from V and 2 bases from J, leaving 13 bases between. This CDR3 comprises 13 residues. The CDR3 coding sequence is TGTGCCAGCCTACGTCTCGGAGCCTACGAGCAGTACTTC. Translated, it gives CASLRLGAYEQYF.